These T cell receptor beta chains were read from a single sample in a study of cytomegalovirus exposure and HLA in healthy donors. Clones were sequenced by immunoSEQ multiplex PCR, and TCRdb holds only the in-frame ones, with some missing. The table gives 110,000 to 150,000 clones; the top ten clones make up less than 3% of it. The sample comprised PBMCs. These receptors all stem from a man aged 40-49 years in good health and CMV-seronegative. CDR3s include the opening cysteine and the closing phenylalanine or tryptophan. Each record gives: clone size, D gene, V gene, J gene, CDR3 DNA, CDR3 protein. The D gene is left open where the match is weak. A clone size is listed for some rows: how often the clone was seen (once, few, many), or a class if it is expanded.

>-|-|TRBV7-2|TRBJ1-4
TGTGCCAGCAGCCCCCCGCAGGGGACGGGTGAAAAACTGTTTTTT
CASSPPQGTGEKLFF
>-|-|TRBV19|TRBJ2-6
TGTGCCAGTAGTATCCAGGGCTCTGGGGCCAACGTCCTGACTTTC
CASSIQGSGANVLTF
>-|-|TRBV6-4|TRBJ2-3
TGTGCCAGCAGTCTTACTAGCACAGATACGCAGTATTTT
CASSLTSTDTQYF
>-|-|TRBV15|TRBJ2-7
TGTGCCACCAGCGAAAACAGGGTTGGCTACGAGCAGTACTTC
CATSENRVGYEQYF
>-|TRBD2|TRBV5-4|TRBJ2-3
TGTGCCAGCAGCCCAAACGGACTAGCGGGGGTAGTTAGCACAGATACGCAGTATTTT
CASSPNGLAGVVSTDTQYF
>-|-|TRBV10-3|TRBJ1-2
TGTGCCATCAGGTCAGGGGAGACTAACTATGGCTACACCTTC
CAIRSGETNYGYTF
>-|-|TRBV25-1|TRBJ2-7
TGTGCCAGCAGGGAAGGGCTCGCCGAGCAGTACTTC
CASREGLAEQYF
>-|TRBD1|TRBV6-1|TRBJ1-6
TGTGCCAGCAGTTCTCCGGGACAGGGAAATTCACCCCTCCACTTT
CASSSPGQGNSPLHF
>-|TRBD1|TRBV18|TRBJ2-5
TGTGCCAGCTCACCAAGGACAGGGAACGAGGTGACCCAGTACTTC
CASSPRTGNEVTQYF
>-|-|TRBV27|TRBJ2-7
TGTGCCAGCAGTTTAACAACCCCTGGCGAGCAGTACTTC
CASSLTTPGEQYF
>-|TRBD1|TRBV7-7|TRBJ2-2
TGTGCCAGCAGCTTAGGGGACAGGAACACCGGGGAGCTGTTTTTT
CASSLGDRNTGELFF
>-|-|TRBV4-1|TRBJ1-1
TGCGCCAGCAGCCCTAGGGGCATTGGGACTGAAGCTTTCTTT
CASSPRGIGTEAFF
>-|TRBD2|TRBV9|TRBJ2-5
TGTGCCAGCAGCGCCCGGGGGGCGGGGGGGCTGTGGGAGACCCAGTACTTC
CASSARGAGGLWETQYF
>-|-|TRBV4-3|TRBJ2-3
TGCGCCAGCAGCCAGGTCGGTTGGGATACGCAGTATTTT
CASSQVGWDTQYF
>-|TRBD2|TRBV18|TRBJ2-1
TGTGCCAGCTCACCACTTTCGGGACTATCGGCTGGGGATGAGCAGTTCTTC
CASSPLSGLSAGDEQFF
>-|TRBD1|TRBV7-8|TRBJ1-4
TGTGCCAGCAGCTCGGACAGGGGTGACGAAAAACTGTTTTTT
CASSSDRGDEKLFF
>medium-sized|-|TRBV5-4|TRBJ1-4
TGTGCCAGCAGCTTGTCGGGGGAAAAACTGTTTTTT
CASSLSGEKLFF
>-|-|TRBV6-1|TRBJ1-2
TGTGCCAGCTTTGGGGGGAATGGCTACACCTTC
CASFGGNGYTF
>-|-|TRBV7-2|TRBJ2-5
TGTGCCAGCAGTCAAACTTGGACAAAGGAAGAGACCCAGTACTTC
CASSQTWTKEETQYF